The rows below give T cell receptor beta chains drawn from one sample of a study of cytomegalovirus exposure and HLA in healthy donors. The assay was immunoSEQ multiplex PCR, and TCRdb's table has in-frame clones only and misses some. Of some 130,000 clones in the sample, roughly 85% are singletons; the top ten hold around 7%. Material for sequencing was PBMCs. The receptors come from a man aged 35-49 years in good health and CMV-seropositive. The CDR3 runs from the conserved cysteine through the conserved F or W. Fields, in order: D gene, J gene, clone size, V gene, CDR3 protein, CDR3 DNA. The D gene is left open where the match is weak. Some rows mark clone size as missing; the rest say once, few, many or name a class of expanded clone.

D gene: TRBD1; J gene: TRBJ2-3; clone size: -; V gene: TRBV29-1; CDR3 protein: CSVVGDRGNPDTQYF; CDR3 DNA: TGCAGCGTTGTCGGGGACAGGGGCAATCCGGATACGCAGTATTTT
D gene: -; J gene: TRBJ2-1; clone size: -; V gene: TRBV6-5; CDR3 protein: CASSEETYNEQFF; CDR3 DNA: TGTGCCAGCAGTGAAGAGACCTACAATGAGCAGTTCTTC
D gene: TRBD2; J gene: TRBJ2-1; clone size: -; V gene: TRBV14; CDR3 protein: CASSQGKSGLAGARNEQFF; CDR3 DNA: TGTGCCAGCAGCCAAGGGAAGTCAGGGCTAGCGGGCGCCCGTAATGAGCAGTTCTTC
D gene: -; J gene: TRBJ1-2; clone size: -; V gene: TRBV5-6; CDR3 protein: CASTRGLGGYTF; CDR3 DNA: TGTGCCAGCACCCGAGGACTCGGGGGCTACACCTTC
D gene: TRBD1; J gene: TRBJ2-7; clone size: -; V gene: TRBV6-5; CDR3 protein: CASSYSPGQGPYEQYF; CDR3 DNA: TGTGCCAGCAGTTACTCACCGGGACAGGGGCCCTACGAGCAGTACTTC
D gene: TRBD2; J gene: TRBJ2-7; clone size: -; V gene: TRBV2; CDR3 protein: CASSVAREFEQYF; CDR3 DNA: TGTGCCAGCAGTGTGGCGCGGGAGTTCGAGCAGTACTTC
D gene: -; J gene: TRBJ2-3; clone size: -; V gene: TRBV9; CDR3 protein: CASSATRGPYTDTQYF; CDR3 DNA: TGTGCCAGCAGTGCAACCCGCGGGCCCTACACAGATACGCAGTATTTT
D gene: TRBD2; J gene: TRBJ2-1; clone size: -; V gene: TRBV29-1; CDR3 protein: CSVVERGKRGSSYNEQFF; CDR3 DNA: TGCAGCGTTGTGGAACGGGGTAAGCGGGGTAGCTCCTACAATGAGCAGTTCTTC
D gene: TRBD2; J gene: TRBJ2-7; clone size: few; V gene: TRBV7-9; CDR3 protein: CASSLRTSGIPYEQYF; CDR3 DNA: TGTGCCAGCAGCTTACGGACTAGCGGGATTCCCTACGAGCAGTACTTC
D gene: TRBD2; J gene: TRBJ2-1; clone size: -; V gene: TRBV29-1; CDR3 protein: CSAPPGLAGLGRMKGQFF; CDR3 DNA: TGCAGCGCCCCACCGGGACTAGCGGGATTAGGTAGAATGAAGGGGCAGTTCTTC
D gene: -; J gene: TRBJ2-7; clone size: -; V gene: TRBV7-9; CDR3 protein: CASSLEEGGQYF; CDR3 DNA: TGTGCCAGCAGCTTAGAAGAGGGAGGGCAGTACTTC
D gene: -; J gene: TRBJ2-3; clone size: -; V gene: TRBV2; CDR3 protein: CASSERGAGTDTQYF; CDR3 DNA: TGTGCCAGCAGTGAACGGGGGGCTGGCACAGATACGCAGTATTTT
D gene: -; J gene: TRBJ2-1; clone size: -; V gene: TRBV10-3; CDR3 protein: CAISELASSYNEQFF; CDR3 DNA: TGTGCCATCAGTGAGCTAGCGAGCTCCTACAATGAGCAGTTCTTC
D gene: -; J gene: TRBJ1-2; clone size: -; V gene: TRBV10-3; CDR3 protein: CAISGGYGYTF; CDR3 DNA: TGTGCCATCAGCGGCGGCTATGGCTACACCTTC
D gene: -; J gene: TRBJ2-3; clone size: -; V gene: TRBV7-2; CDR3 protein: CASSSTRGTDTQYF; CDR3 DNA: TGTGCCAGCAGCTCTACTAGGGGCACAGATACGCAGTATTTT
D gene: -; J gene: TRBJ2-7; clone size: few; V gene: TRBV7-9; CDR3 protein: CSSSLSGDEQYF; CDR3 DNA: TGTTCCAGCAGCTTGTCGGGTGACGAGCAGTACTTC
D gene: -; J gene: TRBJ2-5; clone size: -; V gene: TRBV9; CDR3 protein: CASSVGAGLGETQYF; CDR3 DNA: TGTGCCAGCAGCGTAGGGGCGGGGCTGGGAGAGACCCAGTACTTC
D gene: -; J gene: TRBJ1-2; clone size: -; V gene: TRBV6-1; CDR3 protein: CASTTSGKGGYTF; CDR3 DNA: TGTGCCAGCACCACATCGGGGAAAGGTGGCTACACCTTC
D gene: TRBD1; J gene: TRBJ2-5; clone size: -; V gene: TRBV5-1; CDR3 protein: CASSGGQGLAQYF; CDR3 DNA: TGCGCCAGCAGCGGGGGACAGGGCTTGGCCCAGTACTTC
D gene: TRBD2; J gene: TRBJ2-1; clone size: -; V gene: TRBV5-1; CDR3 protein: CASSFTSGSNEQFF; CDR3 DNA: TGCGCCAGCAGCTTCACTAGCGGGAGCAATGAGCAGTTCTTC
D gene: TRBD2; J gene: TRBJ2-7; clone size: -; V gene: TRBV7-8; CDR3 protein: CASSLAAGPSYEQYF; CDR3 DNA: TGTGCCAGCAGCCTAGCGGCGGGACCCTCCTACGAGCAGTACTTC
D gene: TRBD2; J gene: TRBJ2-7; clone size: -; V gene: TRBV7-9; CDR3 protein: CASSDMRGGLREDPFEQYF; CDR3 DNA: TGTGCCAGCAGCGATATGAGGGGGGGTTTGCGGGAGGACCCCTTTGAGCAGTACTTC
D gene: -; J gene: TRBJ1-5; clone size: -; V gene: TRBV19; CDR3 protein: CASSTRSKAEPQHF; CDR3 DNA: TGTGCCAGTAGTACCCGAAGTAAAGCGGAGCCCCAGCATTTT
D gene: -; J gene: TRBJ2-7; clone size: -; V gene: TRBV5-5; CDR3 protein: CASSLWQGRDDEQYF; CDR3 DNA: TGTGCCAGCAGCTTGTGGCAGGGGAGGGACGACGAGCAGTACTTC
D gene: -; J gene: TRBJ1-5; clone size: -; V gene: TRBV6-1; CDR3 protein: CASRQSNQPQHF; CDR3 DNA: TGTGCCAGCCGACAGAGCAATCAGCCCCAGCATTTT
D gene: -; J gene: TRBJ1-1; clone size: few; V gene: TRBV18; CDR3 protein: CASSPAGVDTEAFF; CDR3 DNA: TGTGCCAGCTCACCCGCAGGGGTGGACACTGAAGCTTTCTTT
D gene: -; J gene: TRBJ1-4; clone size: few; V gene: TRBV6-5; CDR3 protein: CASSFQGTEKLFF; CDR3 DNA: TGTGCCAGCAGTTTTCAGGGGACTGAAAAACTGTTTTTT
D gene: -; J gene: TRBJ2-1; clone size: -; V gene: TRBV7-6; CDR3 protein: CASSGSGQFNEQFF; CDR3 DNA: TGTGCCAGCAGCGGCTCGGGTCAGTTCAATGAGCAGTTCTTC
D gene: TRBD1; J gene: TRBJ1-2; clone size: once; V gene: TRBV4-1; CDR3 protein: CASSHLDRVDYGYTF; CDR3 DNA: TGCGCCAGCAGCCACTTGGACAGGGTGGACTATGGCTACACCTTC
D gene: -; J gene: TRBJ1-5; clone size: -; V gene: TRBV30; CDR3 protein: CAWSPYERQPQHF; CDR3 DNA: TGTGCCTGGAGTCCTTATGAGAGGCAGCCCCAGCATTTT
D gene: TRBD2; J gene: TRBJ2-2; clone size: -; V gene: TRBV28; CDR3 protein: CASSWGTSGSFWELFF; CDR3 DNA: TGTGCCAGCAGTTGGGGGACTAGCGGGAGTTTCTGGGAGCTGTTTTTT
D gene: TRBD2; J gene: TRBJ2-5; clone size: -; V gene: TRBV19; CDR3 protein: CASGEGRQETQYF; CDR3 DNA: TGTGCCAGTGGGGAGGGCAGGCAAGAGACCCAGTACTTC
D gene: -; J gene: TRBJ2-7; clone size: -; V gene: TRBV5-5; CDR3 protein: CASSLQGYEQYF; CDR3 DNA: TGTGCCAGCAGCTTGCAGGGGTACGAGCAGTACTTC
D gene: -; J gene: TRBJ2-1; clone size: -; V gene: TRBV7-2; CDR3 protein: CASSLAGTSTHEQFF; CDR3 DNA: TGTGCCAGCAGCTTAGCTGGGACTTCCACGCATGAGCAGTTCTTC
D gene: TRBD1; J gene: TRBJ2-3; clone size: -; V gene: TRBV6-5; CDR3 protein: CASSLTGVSTDTQYF; CDR3 DNA: TGTGCCAGCAGCCTAACAGGGGTTAGCACAGATACGCAGTATTTT
D gene: -; J gene: TRBJ1-1; clone size: -; V gene: TRBV7-8; CDR3 protein: CASSLGASNTEAFF; CDR3 DNA: TGTGCCAGCAGCTTAGGGGCCTCGAACACTGAAGCTTTCTTT
D gene: TRBD1; J gene: TRBJ1-2; clone size: -; V gene: TRBV10-3; CDR3 protein: CAIMGQGGDYGYTF; CDR3 DNA: TGTGCCATCATGGGACAGGGTGGAGACTATGGCTACACCTTC
D gene: -; J gene: TRBJ1-5; clone size: -; V gene: TRBV15; CDR3 protein: CATSRDLGGRGNQPQHF; CDR3 DNA: TGTGCCACCAGCAGAGATCTGGGGGGGAGAGGCAATCAGCCCCAGCATTTT
D gene: -; J gene: TRBJ1-2; clone size: few; V gene: TRBV5-1; CDR3 protein: CASSLGGENYGYTF; CDR3 DNA: TGCGCCAGCAGCTTGGGTGGGGAGAACTATGGCTACACCTTC
D gene: -; J gene: TRBJ1-1; clone size: -; V gene: TRBV27; CDR3 protein: CASTPIQGGWAEAFF; CDR3 DNA: TGTGCCAGCACCCCCATACAGGGCGGTTGGGCTGAAGCTTTCTTT
D gene: TRBD2; J gene: TRBJ2-3; clone size: -; V gene: TRBV28; CDR3 protein: CASSFLEIAGGTDTQYF; CDR3 DNA: TGTGCCAGCAGTTTTCTTGAAATAGCGGGAGGAACAGATACGCAGTATTTT
D gene: TRBD2; J gene: TRBJ2-1; clone size: -; V gene: TRBV27; CDR3 protein: CASSPGTSGYNEQFF; CDR3 DNA: TGTGCCAGCAGCCCAGGGACTAGCGGTTACAATGAGCAGTTCTTC
D gene: -; J gene: TRBJ2-3; clone size: -; V gene: TRBV11-2; CDR3 protein: CASSLEGQVSTDTQYF; CDR3 DNA: TGTGCCAGCAGCTTAGAGGGTCAGGTAAGCACAGATACGCAGTATTTT
D gene: -; J gene: TRBJ1-6; clone size: -; V gene: TRBV7-9; CDR3 protein: CSSSSQSPLHF; CDR3 DNA: TGTTCCAGCAGCTCACAATCACCCCTCCACTTT
D gene: -; J gene: TRBJ2-1; clone size: -; V gene: TRBV7-9; CDR3 protein: CASSLARGTTRDVEQFF; CDR3 DNA: TGTGCCAGCAGCTTAGCAAGGGGAACGACTCGAGATGTTGAGCAGTTCTTC
D gene: TRBD1; J gene: TRBJ1-1; clone size: -; V gene: TRBV29-1; CDR3 protein: CSVDEGARTEAFF; CDR3 DNA: TGCAGCGTTGATGAGGGGGCGAGGACTGAAGCTTTCTTT
D gene: TRBD2; J gene: TRBJ2-1; clone size: -; V gene: TRBV2; CDR3 protein: CASSELGVAGDNEQFF; CDR3 DNA: TGTGCCAGCAGTGAACTTGGGGTAGCGGGAGATAATGAGCAGTTCTTC
D gene: -; J gene: TRBJ2-1; clone size: -; V gene: TRBV7-9; CDR3 protein: CASSLLTAYNEQFF; CDR3 DNA: TGTGCCAGCAGCTTATTGACTGCGTACAATGAGCAGTTCTTC
D gene: TRBD2; J gene: TRBJ2-1; clone size: -; V gene: TRBV5-1; CDR3 protein: CASSLPGLVNEQFF; CDR3 DNA: TGCGCCAGCAGCTTGCCGGGACTAGTAAATGAGCAGTTCTTC
D gene: -; J gene: TRBJ2-5; clone size: -; V gene: TRBV27; CDR3 protein: CASSIRGGAGETQYF; CDR3 DNA: TGTGCCAGCAGTATAAGGGGGGGGGCAGGAGAGACCCAGTACTTC
D gene: TRBD2; J gene: TRBJ2-5; clone size: -; V gene: TRBV7-6; CDR3 protein: CASSFQPAGGIETQYF; CDR3 DNA: TGTGCCAGCAGCTTTCAACCAGCGGGGGGGATTGAGACCCAGTACTTC
D gene: -; J gene: TRBJ1-5; clone size: -; V gene: TRBV2; CDR3 protein: CASSEYGGDQPQHF; CDR3 DNA: TGTGCCAGCAGTGAATACGGGGGGGATCAGCCCCAGCATTTT
D gene: TRBD2; J gene: TRBJ2-7; clone size: few; V gene: TRBV6-1; CDR3 protein: CASSGGLAGPYEQYF; CDR3 DNA: TGTGCCAGCAGTGGGGGACTAGCGGGACCATACGAGCAGTACTTC
D gene: TRBD1; J gene: TRBJ2-7; clone size: -; V gene: TRBV20-1; CDR3 protein: CSASSPGGQYF; CDR3 DNA: TGCAGTGCTAGCTCGCCAGGGGGGCAGTACTTC
D gene: -; J gene: TRBJ2-5; clone size: once; V gene: TRBV5-1; CDR3 protein: CASSFEREETQYF; CDR3 DNA: TGCGCCAGCAGCTTTGAACGCGAAGAGACCCAGTACTTC
D gene: -; J gene: TRBJ2-1; clone size: -; V gene: TRBV25-1; CDR3 protein: CASSEYEGRSSYNEQFF; CDR3 DNA: TGTGCCAGCAGTGAATATGAGGGCCGAAGCTCCTACAATGAGCAGTTCTTC
D gene: TRBD2; J gene: TRBJ2-1; clone size: -; V gene: TRBV14; CDR3 protein: CASSPPQGAGGPNEQFF; CDR3 DNA: TGTGCCAGCAGCCCTCCGCAAGGAGCGGGAGGGCCGAATGAGCAGTTCTTC
D gene: -; J gene: TRBJ1-1; clone size: -; V gene: TRBV11-2; CDR3 protein: CASSFERSTEAFF; CDR3 DNA: TGTGCCAGCAGCTTTGAGCGGAGCACTGAAGCTTTCTTT
D gene: TRBD2; J gene: TRBJ2-1; clone size: -; V gene: TRBV27; CDR3 protein: CASSLAGAVSNEQFF; CDR3 DNA: TGTGCCAGCAGTTTAGCGGGAGCCGTTTCCAATGAGCAGTTCTTC